Listed below are T cell receptor beta chains from one sample, sequenced in a study of response to subunit inactivated influenza vaccine. A single record per CDR3 protein comes from TCRdb applying MiXCR to the RT-PCR reads. The sample records about 530,000 distinct CDR3 sequences, approximately 10% being singletons. This specimen consisted of PBMCs from blood, obtained on the day of vaccination. All receptors come from a man aged 45 to 65 who received an inactivated influenza vaccine. The CDR3 runs from the conserved cysteine through the conserved F or W. A D gene is named only where the DNA matches it firmly. Size values are once, few and many counts, or a class for expanded clones, and some rows have none.

D	length	V	size	J	DNA	CDR3
.	15	TRBV5-1	few	TRBJ1-1	TGCGCCAGCAGCTTGGAGGTCAGCGTGAACACTGAAGCTTTCTTT	CASSLEVSVNTEAFF
TRBD1	14	TRBV7-2	.	TRBJ2-5	TGTGCCAGCAGTTTCAGACAGGGGCTGGAGACCCAGTACTTC	CASSFRQGLETQYF
TRBD1	13	TRBV12-3/TRBV12-4	few	TRBJ2-5	TGTGCCAGCAGTTTATCTGTTCAGGGGGCCCAGTACTTC	CASSLSVQGAQYF
.	11	TRBV6-2/TRBV6-3	.	TRBJ2-7	TGTGCCAGCGGATACTTCTCCGAGCAGTACTTC	CASGYFSEQYF
.	15	TRBV10-3	.	TRBJ2-3	TGTGCCATCAGTGAGGCTACAGGTCCCACAGATACGCAGTATTTT	CAISEATGPTDTQYF
.	14	TRBV10-3	.	TRBJ2-7	TGTGCCATCAGTGATTCGCTACAGGTGCGGGAGCAGTACTTC	CAISDSLQVREQYF
TRBD1	13	TRBV6-1	.	TRBJ2-7	TGTGCCAGCAGACGGGGACAGGCCTACGAGCAGTACTTC	CASRRGQAYEQYF
TRBD1	17	TRBV7-9	few	TRBJ1-2	TGTGCCAGCAGCTTAGTGGGCACCAGGGGGCGACGCAATGGCTACACCTTC	CASSLVGTRGRRNGYTF
.	14	TRBV20-1	.	TRBJ2-5	TGCAGTGCTAGTAGGGGACAACACCAAGAGACCCAGTACTTC	CSASRGQHQETQYF
.	14	TRBV7-9	many	TRBJ2-1	TGTGCCAGCAGCTTAGCGGGAGTGGGCGATGAGCAGTTCTTC	CASSLAGVGDEQFF
.	16	TRBV20-1	.	TRBJ1-5	TGCAGTGCTAGATCTAAGGGGACGGATAGCAATCAGCCCCAGCATTTT	CSARSKGTDSNQPQHF
.	16	TRBV14	.	TRBJ2-1	TGTGCCAGCAGCCAAGACGCAGGGAGAACCTACAATGAGCAGTTCTTC	CASSQDAGRTYNEQFF
TRBD2	16	TRBV4-2	.	TRBJ2-7	TGTGCCAGCAGCCTCGATAGCGGGAGCGACACCTACGAGCAGTACTTC	CASSLDSGSDTYEQYF
.	15	TRBV20-1	many	TRBJ2-3	TGCAGTGCTAGGACTCCCGAGGGGTCCATTGGTACGCAGTATTTT	CSARTPEGSIGTQYF
.	19	TRBV4-3	many	TRBJ2-1	TGCGCCAGCAGCCAAGCCTTAGCGGAAGCATACCTGAGCTACAATGAGCAGTTCTTC	CASSQALAEAYLSYNEQFF
.	11	TRBV2	.	TRBJ1-4	TGTGCCAGCAGTCCGAATGAAAAACTGTTTTTT	CASSPNEKLFF
.	14	TRBV5-5	many	TRBJ2-5	TGTGCCAGCAGCCGGCCGGGGGGCGTAGAGACCCAGTACTTC	CASSRPGGVETQYF
.	14	TRBV20-1	many	TRBJ2-5	TGCAGTGCTAGAGATCTGGGTGGACAAGAGACCCAGTACTTC	CSARDLGGQETQYF
.	17	TRBV23-1	.	TRBJ2-3	TGCGCCAGCAGTCAAGGGGGGGCAGTTATACGTGCGGATACGCAGTATTTT	CASSQGGAVIRADTQYF
.	13	TRBV28	many	TRBJ1-1	TGTGCCAGCAGCAGACAGATTAACACTGAAGCTTTCTTT	CASSRQINTEAFF
.	15	TRBV28	.	TRBJ2-3	TGTGCCAGCAGTTCCACCAGGGGAGGGGCCCATACGCAGTATTTT	CASSSTRGGAHTQYF
.	13	TRBV5-5	few	TRBJ2-5	TGTGCCAGCAGCTCGGACTCCTCAGAGACCCAGTACTTC	CASSSDSSETQYF
.	17	TRBV28	.	TRBJ2-7	TGTGCCAGCAGTTTACTAGGGGCGCGCTCTGGGATCCACGAGCAGTACTTC	CASSLLGARSGIHEQYF
.	14	TRBV10-3	few	TRBJ1-3	TGTGCCATCAGAGCGCCGGGACAAAGAAACACCATATATTTT	CAIRAPGQRNTIYF
TRBD2	15	TRBV6-2/TRBV6-3	few	TRBJ2-3	TGTGCCAGCACCCTAGCGGGGGGGCCTGGAGATACGCAGTATTTT	CASTLAGGPGDTQYF
.	13	TRBV5-6	few	TRBJ2-1	TGTGCCAGCAGCTTGTTTCCCCCCAATGAGCAGTTCTTC	CASSLFPPNEQFF
.	12	TRBV6-2/TRBV6-3	.	TRBJ2-5	TGTGCCAGCAGTTACTCGAGAGGGAGCCAGTACTTC	CASSYSRGSQYF
.	12	TRBV29-1	.	TRBJ2-1	TGCAGCGTTGAGACTAGCTACAATGAGCAGTTCTTC	CSVETSYNEQFF
.	21	TRBV5-1	many	TRBJ2-6	TGCGCCAGCAGCTTGGATTTTTTGAGGGTCAGCCTAATCTCTGGGGCCAACGTCCTGACTTTC	CASSLDFLRVSLISGANVLTF
.	18	TRBV12-3/TRBV12-4	.	TRBJ1-2	TGTGCCAGCAGTGTACAGGGAATAGGGCCCTCAGCTAACTATGGCTACACCTTC	CASSVQGIGPSANYGYTF
.	13	TRBV29-1	.	TRBJ1-1	TGCAGCGTAGGACAGAGCATGAACACTGAAGCTTTCTTT	CSVGQSMNTEAFF
.	15	TRBV20-1	many	TRBJ2-3	TGCAGTGCTAGAGGTATCCCGGATTCAGAAGATACGCAGTATTTT	CSARGIPDSEDTQYF
.	15	TRBV5-1	few	TRBJ2-1	TGCGCCAGCAGCTTGTTAACGGGAGTGTCAAATGAGCAGTTCTTC	CASSLLTGVSNEQFF
TRBD2	17	TRBV9	.	TRBJ2-2	TGTGCCAGCAGCGTAAATCCGGGACTAGCTCCCTCCGGGGAGCTGTTTTTT	CASSVNPGLAPSGELFF
.	13	TRBV5-1	.	TRBJ2-5	TGCGCCAGCAGCTTGGAGTCAGGGCAAGTTGAGATCTTC	CASSLESGQVEIF